The 2 T cell receptor beta chains reported below all come from one sample, sequenced in a study of blood T cell repertoires in COVID-19 (dated by TCRdb to 2020 to 2021). The library came from the immunoSEQ multiplex PCR assay. In its TCRdb copy, this immuneACCESS table keeps in-frame sequences only and misses some clones. Where compared with another copy, unresolved V genes explain less than half of these, and the others have no known cause. The sample table contains hundreds of thousands of clones; only one count was recorded for more than 75% of them. 3% to 4% of the sample comes from the top ten. Sequencing input: PBMCs or T cells enriched from blood (not recorded which). These receptors all come from a woman aged 40 to 49 with acute COVID-19.

The sample holds a few counts of this clone. The chain links TRBV11-2 to TRBJ2-7, with D possibly TRBD2 on 6 matching bases. CDR3 length: 12 residues. Germline assignment: CDR1 SGHAT and CDR2 FQNNGV. V was pared by 10 bases and J by 6 bases, with 16 bases between. The CDR3, as DNA: TGTGCCACCCAACTACTGGAGGGCGAGCAGTACTTC. It specifies CATQLLEGEQYF.

The chain carries TRBV7-8 and TRBJ2-7, with a weak D call TRBD1 (5 bases). CDR1 is SGHVS and CDR2 is FQNEAQ in the germline V gene. Trimming cost V 0 bases and J 1 base, with 10 bases left between them. The CDR3 is 15 residues long. CDR3 in amino acids: CASSLASGLSYEQYF. CDR3 DNA: TGTGCCAGCAGCTTAGCTTCAGGGTTATCCTACGAGCAGTACTTC.